Sequencing of this TCR beta chain was carried out in a study of control samples from healthy donors and cancer patients. Deletions cut 1 base from V and 0 bases from J, with 13 bases between. The CDR3 is 16 amino acids. Germline V gives CDR1 SGHDT, CDR2 YYEEEE. A note on this clone: Other DNA variants within this sample encode the same CDR3.

Assay: immunoSEQ multiplex PCR; the TCRdb copy retains only in-frame clones and omits some. Among about 220,000 clones listed, 85% to 95% were seen once. The receptor was isolated from a man in his fifties or sixties in good health. V gene TRBV5-6 combines with J gene TRBJ1-1; a possible D gene is TRBD1 (5 bases). Sequencing input: blood. Here the CDR3 reads CASSLWGTGLNTEAFF. The DNA for the CDR3 is TGTGCCAGCAGCTTGTGGGGAACAGGTCTGAACACTGAAGCTTTCTTT.